This entry is about one TCR beta chain. The antigen is not known. The V end was cut by 2 bases, the J end by 0 bases, with 8 bases between. Germline CDR1 SGHAT, CDR2 FQDESV (reference sequence). The CDR3 is 15 residues long. The data are from a study of T cell responses to AZD1222 COVID-19 vaccine. Study-level results: Seropositive status at baseline applied to only 6 or 7 AZD1222 recipients. Most donors were white British, females outnumbered males, and clonal diversity was possibly underestimated.

This table comes from immunoSEQ multiplex PCR, and its TCRdb copy is limited to in-frame clones, with some not included. The sample carries 68,000 or so clones, around 83% recorded once. This rearrangement joins TRBV11-1 to TRBJ1-3; D not certain. The sample was peripheral blood, taken on day 0 of AZD1222 vaccination. The sequence was collected from an adult in good health. CDR3 protein: CASSLLWSSGNTIYF. CDR3 nucleotide sequence: TGTGCCAGCAGCTTATTGTGGAGCTCTGGAAACACCATATATTTT.